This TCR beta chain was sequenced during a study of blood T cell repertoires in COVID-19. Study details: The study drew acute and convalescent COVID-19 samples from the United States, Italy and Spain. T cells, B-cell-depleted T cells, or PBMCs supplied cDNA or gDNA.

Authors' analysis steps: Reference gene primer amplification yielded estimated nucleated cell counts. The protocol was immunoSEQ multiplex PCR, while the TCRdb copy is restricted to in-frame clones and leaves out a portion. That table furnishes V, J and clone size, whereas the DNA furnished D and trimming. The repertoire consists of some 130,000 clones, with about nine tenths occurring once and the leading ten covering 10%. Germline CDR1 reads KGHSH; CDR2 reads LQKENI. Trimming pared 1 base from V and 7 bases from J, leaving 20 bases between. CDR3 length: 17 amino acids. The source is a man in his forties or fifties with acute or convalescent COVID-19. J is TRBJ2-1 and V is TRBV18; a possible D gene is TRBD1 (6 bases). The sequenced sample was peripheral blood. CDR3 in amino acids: CASSPRRGQIIRNEQFF. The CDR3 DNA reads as TGTGCCAGCTCACCACGCAGGGGCCAAATTATAAGAAATGAGCAGTTCTTC. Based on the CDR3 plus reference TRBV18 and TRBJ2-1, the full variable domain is NAGVMQNPRHLVRRRGQEARLRCSPMKGHSHVYWYRQLPEEGLKFMVYLQKENIIDESGMPKERFSAEFPKEGPSILRIQQVVRGDSAAYFCASSPRRGQIIRNEQFFGPGTRLTVL.